This is a list of T cell receptor beta chains from one sample in a study of vaccination effects on CD4 cells after COVID-19. Clones were sequenced by immunoSEQ multiplex PCR, and TCRdb holds only the in-frame ones, with some missing. The table shows tens of thousands of clones, with more than 60% occurring only once. No antigen is known for these receptors. The material was CD4+ T cells from PBMCs cultured with SARS-CoV-2 spike peptides, obtained before COVID-19 vaccination. These receptors were obtained from a human donor who received a COVID-19 vaccine. Both conserved end residues are part of each CDR3. D genes are given only for firm matches. For some rows the clone size is stated as once, few or many, or as a class when expanded; others skip it.

clone size: .; D gene: .; J gene: TRBJ1-5; V gene: TRBV6-2/TRBV6-3; CDR3 protein: CASSYGGNINQPQHF; CDR3 DNA: TGTGCCAGCAGTTACGGAGGAAATATCAATCAGCCCCAGCATTTT
clone size: .; D gene: .; J gene: TRBJ2-3; V gene: TRBV7-9; CDR3 protein: CASSLRGVGSDTQYF; CDR3 DNA: TGTGCCAGCAGCCTCCGAGGGGTGGGGTCGGATACGCAGTATTTT
clone size: .; D gene: TRBD1; J gene: TRBJ2-7; V gene: TRBV5-1; CDR3 protein: CASSLDRGDFYEQYF; CDR3 DNA: TGCGCCAGCAGCCTGGACAGGGGGGATTTCTACGAGCAGTACTTC
clone size: .; D gene: .; J gene: TRBJ2-5; V gene: TRBV2; CDR3 protein: CASSEGERLAETQYF; CDR3 DNA: TGTGCCAGCAGTGAAGGCGAGAGGCTAGCGGAGACCCAGTACTTC
clone size: .; D gene: .; J gene: TRBJ1-1; V gene: TRBV2; CDR3 protein: CASSEGARWGYTEAFF; CDR3 DNA: TGTGCCAGCAGTGAAGGGGCGCGGTGGGGCTACACTGAAGCTTTCTTT
clone size: .; D gene: TRBD2; J gene: TRBJ2-1; V gene: TRBV5-1; CDR3 protein: CASSRTGTSGRSGEQFF; CDR3 DNA: TGCGCCAGCAGTCGTACCGGGACTAGCGGGAGATCGGGTGAGCAGTTCTTC
clone size: .; D gene: .; J gene: TRBJ1-3; V gene: TRBV18; CDR3 protein: CASSPTWQGSGNTIYF; CDR3 DNA: TGTGCCAGCTCCCCGACGTGGCAGGGCTCTGGAAACACCATATATTTT
clone size: .; D gene: TRBD1; J gene: TRBJ2-7; V gene: TRBV18; CDR3 protein: CASSPEDRGASEQYF; CDR3 DNA: TGTGCCAGCTCACCCGAGGACAGGGGGGCGTCAGAGCAGTACTTC
clone size: .; D gene: TRBD2; J gene: TRBJ2-1; V gene: TRBV18; CDR3 protein: CASSPPGLAGGYNEQFF; CDR3 DNA: TGTGCCAGCTCACCACCGGGACTAGCGGGGGGATACAATGAGCAGTTCTTC
clone size: once; D gene: TRBD1; J gene: TRBJ2-7; V gene: TRBV6-5; CDR3 protein: CASSFRDRPYEQYF; CDR3 DNA: TGTGCCAGCAGTTTCCGGGACAGGCCCTACGAGCAGTACTTC
clone size: .; D gene: TRBD1; J gene: TRBJ1-5; V gene: TRBV28; CDR3 protein: CASSLDRGLNQPQHF; CDR3 DNA: TGTGCCAGCAGTCTCGACAGGGGACTCAATCAGCCCCAGCATTTT
clone size: once; D gene: .; J gene: TRBJ1-1; V gene: TRBV4-3; CDR3 protein: CASSQETGRAYTEAFF; CDR3 DNA: TGCGCCAGCAGCCAAGAAACAGGGCGCGCATACACTGAAGCTTTCTTT
clone size: .; D gene: TRBD2; J gene: TRBJ2-7; V gene: TRBV9; CDR3 protein: CASRPSGSHEQYF; CDR3 DNA: TGTGCCAGCAGACCTAGCGGGAGCCACGAGCAGTACTTC
clone size: .; D gene: TRBD2; J gene: TRBJ2-7; V gene: TRBV5-4; CDR3 protein: CASSRAQLAGTSYEQYF; CDR3 DNA: TGTGCCAGCAGCCGCGCCCAACTAGCGGGAACTTCCTACGAGCAGTACTTC
clone size: .; D gene: .; J gene: TRBJ1-2; V gene: TRBV5-4; CDR3 protein: CASSLAQGQAHGYTF; CDR3 DNA: TGTGCCAGCAGCTTGGCGCAGGGGCAGGCGCATGGCTACACCTTC
clone size: .; D gene: TRBD1; J gene: TRBJ2-3; V gene: TRBV6-5; CDR3 protein: CASSTTGTGEQYF; CDR3 DNA: TGTGCCAGCAGTACCACCGGGACAGGAGAGCAGTATTTT
clone size: .; D gene: .; J gene: TRBJ2-7; V gene: TRBV11-2; CDR3 protein: CASSDRSYYEQYF; CDR3 DNA: TGTGCCAGCAGCGATCGTTCCTACTACGAGCAGTACTTC
clone size: .; D gene: TRBD1; J gene: TRBJ1-4; V gene: TRBV28; CDR3 protein: CASSSRTTGVGEKLFF; CDR3 DNA: TGTGCCAGCAGTTCCAGGACGACAGGGGTGGGAGAAAAACTGTTTTTT
clone size: .; D gene: .; J gene: TRBJ2-5; V gene: TRBV6-2/TRBV6-3; CDR3 protein: CASSYTGLAGTQYF; CDR3 DNA: TGTGCCAGCAGTTACACAGGGTTAGCAGGGACCCAGTACTTC
clone size: .; D gene: TRBD1; J gene: TRBJ1-3; V gene: TRBV19; CDR3 protein: CASAGTGSGNTIYF; CDR3 DNA: TGTGCCAGTGCCGGGACAGGGAGCGGAAACACCATATATTTT
clone size: .; D gene: .; J gene: TRBJ1-2; V gene: TRBV9; CDR3 protein: CASSVAGSGLGGYTF; CDR3 DNA: TGTGCCAGCAGCGTAGCTGGCAGCGGGTTGGGTGGCTACACCTTC
clone size: .; D gene: .; J gene: TRBJ2-1; V gene: TRBV18; CDR3 protein: CASSPPPGHEQFF; CDR3 DNA: TGTGCCAGCTCACCACCTCCCGGTCATGAGCAGTTCTTC
clone size: .; D gene: .; J gene: TRBJ2-2; V gene: TRBV19; CDR3 protein: CASSTPTGRGGQGTGELFF; CDR3 DNA: TGTGCCAGTAGTACCCCAACGGGTAGGGGGGGGCAGGGCACCGGGGAGCTGTTTTTT
clone size: .; D gene: TRBD1; J gene: TRBJ2-3; V gene: TRBV5-1; CDR3 protein: CASSLWGQSTDTQYF; CDR3 DNA: TGCGCCAGCAGCTTGTGGGGACAGAGCACAGATACGCAGTATTTT
clone size: few; D gene: .; J gene: TRBJ1-1; V gene: TRBV6-5; CDR3 protein: CASSFSGDMNTEAFF; CDR3 DNA: TGTGCCAGCAGTTTCTCAGGGGATATGAACACTGAAGCTTTCTTT
clone size: .; D gene: TRBD2; J gene: TRBJ2-3; V gene: TRBV4-3; CDR3 protein: CASSQEGGGADTQYF; CDR3 DNA: TGCGCCAGCAGCCAAGAAGGCGGGGGGGCAGATACGCAGTATTTT
clone size: .; D gene: TRBD1; J gene: TRBJ2-1; V gene: TRBV5-1; CDR3 protein: CASSSGTGLNEQFF; CDR3 DNA: TGCGCCAGCAGCTCCGGGACAGGGCTAAATGAGCAGTTCTTC
clone size: once; D gene: .; J gene: TRBJ2-6; V gene: TRBV5-1; CDR3 protein: CASSYEPSGANVLTF; CDR3 DNA: TGCGCCAGCAGCTATGAACCCTCTGGGGCCAACGTCCTGACTTTC
clone size: many; D gene: TRBD1; J gene: TRBJ1-2; V gene: TRBV7-2; CDR3 protein: CASSEQGLVGYTF; CDR3 DNA: TGTGCCAGCAGCGAACAGGGGCTAGTTGGCTACACCTTC
clone size: .; D gene: .; J gene: TRBJ2-4; V gene: TRBV9; CDR3 protein: CASSAPAGNIQYF; CDR3 DNA: TGTGCCAGCAGCGCCCCGGCCGGAAACATTCAGTACTTC
clone size: .; D gene: TRBD2; J gene: TRBJ2-7; V gene: TRBV27; CDR3 protein: CARLRISGTLSYEQYF; CDR3 DNA: TGTGCCAGACTACGGATTAGCGGGACTCTCTCCTACGAGCAGTACTTC
clone size: .; D gene: .; J gene: TRBJ1-1; V gene: TRBV5-1; CDR3 protein: CASFPSPQVRGTEAFF; CDR3 DNA: TGCGCCAGCTTCCCCTCTCCGCAGGTGCGGGGAACTGAAGCTTTCTTT
clone size: .; D gene: TRBD1; J gene: TRBJ2-7; V gene: TRBV15; CDR3 protein: CATSSPDRAHEQYF; CDR3 DNA: TGTGCCACCAGCAGCCCGGACAGGGCCCACGAGCAGTACTTC
clone size: few; D gene: .; J gene: TRBJ1-5; V gene: TRBV28; CDR3 protein: CASSLGGASNQPQHF; CDR3 DNA: TGTGCCAGCAGCCTGGGGGGCGCGAGCAATCAGCCCCAGCATTTT
clone size: .; D gene: TRBD1; J gene: TRBJ1-5; V gene: TRBV4-1; CDR3 protein: CASSQGLQGTRNQPQHF; CDR3 DNA: TGCGCCAGCAGCCAAGGCCTACAGGGGACTCGAAATCAGCCCCAGCATTTT
clone size: .; D gene: TRBD2; J gene: TRBJ2-6; V gene: TRBV4-2; CDR3 protein: CASSQEFSGTSGPGANVLTF; CDR3 DNA: TGTGCCAGCAGCCAAGAATTTTCCGGGACTAGCGGGCCTGGGGCCAACGTCCTGACTTTC
clone size: .; D gene: .; J gene: TRBJ1-4; V gene: TRBV4-1; CDR3 protein: CASSQGVGATNEKLFF; CDR3 DNA: TGCGCCAGCAGCCAAGGGGTAGGGGCAACTAATGAAAAACTGTTTTTT
clone size: .; D gene: TRBD2; J gene: TRBJ2-1; V gene: TRBV11-3; CDR3 protein: CASSPGRGSGRKGSYNEQFF; CDR3 DNA: TGTGCCAGCAGCCCCGGGCGGGGTAGCGGGAGAAAAGGGTCCTACAATGAGCAGTTCTTC
clone size: .; D gene: .; J gene: TRBJ2-6; V gene: TRBV19; CDR3 protein: CASSGPGSGANVLTF; CDR3 DNA: TGTGCCAGTAGTGGCCCCGGGTCAGGGGCCAACGTCCTGACTTTC
clone size: few; D gene: .; J gene: TRBJ1-5; V gene: TRBV11-2; CDR3 protein: CASSLVTEGPQPQHF; CDR3 DNA: TGTGCCAGCAGCTTAGTCACAGAGGGTCCTCAGCCCCAGCATTTT
clone size: few; D gene: .; J gene: TRBJ1-6; V gene: TRBV18; CDR3 protein: CASSPAGVNSPLHF; CDR3 DNA: TGTGCCAGCTCACCCGCGGGTGTTAATTCACCCCTCCACTTT